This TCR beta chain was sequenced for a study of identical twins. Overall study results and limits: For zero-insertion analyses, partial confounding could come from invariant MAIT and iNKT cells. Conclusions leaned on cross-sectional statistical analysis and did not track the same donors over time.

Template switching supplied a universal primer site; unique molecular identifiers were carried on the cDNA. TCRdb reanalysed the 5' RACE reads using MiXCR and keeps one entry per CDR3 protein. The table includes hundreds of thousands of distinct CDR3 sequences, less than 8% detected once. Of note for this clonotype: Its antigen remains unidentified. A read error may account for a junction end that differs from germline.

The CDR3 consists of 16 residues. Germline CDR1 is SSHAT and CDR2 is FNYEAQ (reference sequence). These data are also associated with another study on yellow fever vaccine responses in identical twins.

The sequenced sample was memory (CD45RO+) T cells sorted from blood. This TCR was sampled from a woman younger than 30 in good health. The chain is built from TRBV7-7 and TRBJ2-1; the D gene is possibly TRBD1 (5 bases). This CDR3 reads CASSLLGREWYNEQFF. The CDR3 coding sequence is TGTGCTAGCAGCTTACTTGGCAGGGAATGGTACAATGAGCAGTTCTTC.